This T cell receptor beta chain was captured in a study of cytomegalovirus exposure and HLA in healthy donors. About the research overall: Researchers found that about 82% of under 450 genotyped donors fell within the Caucasian-associated ancestry cluster. General study points: Roughly uniform sequencing depth across donors was assumed, possibly incorrectly. With later analysis, a missense DCLRE1C variant became linked to TCR beta V- and J-gene trimming. Later on, analysis showed that most CMV-associated TCR beta chains appeared to be HLA-restricted.

The J segment lost 16 bases and the V segment lost 0 bases, leaving 13 bases of the junction unmatched. Germline CDR1 and CDR2: LNHNV and YYDKDF (reference sequence). This CDR3 is built from 16 residues. In the case of this clone: The target antigen is unknown.

The PCR had 60 Vbeta and 13 Jbeta primers. Here immunoSEQ multiplex PCR was the method, and the copy in TCRdb shows in-frame clones only, minus some. This repertoire shows about 180,000 clones, 75% to 85% found once; its top ten account for 1.2%. The rearrangement joins TRBV15 to TRBJ2-1; 12 positions match TRBD2. The clonotype comes from a girl aged 2-10 years in good health and CMV-seropositive. The sample comprised PBMCs. CDR3 sequence: CATSRDRLAGVGVSFF. CDR3 nucleotide sequence: TGTGCCACCAGCAGAGATCGACTAGCGGGAGTTGGCGTTTCATTCTTC.